A single sample is the source of the 11 T cell receptor beta chains below, sequenced in a study of T cell repertoires in cytomegalovirus infection (dated by TCRdb to about 2019). Sequencing relied on an Illumina HiSeq 1500. Using fastp trimming at Q25 and MiXCR clonotype assembly, TCRdb reanalyzed the public sequencing data and kept in-frame beta chains. All rows with the same CDR3 protein become a single entry with the most common DNA and genes. The sample table records some 350,000 distinct CDR3 sequences; about 27% of these occur just once. Of the sample, about 19% falls within the top ten clones. These receptors have no identified antigens. The sample's treatment or condition label, in plain terms: in vitro stimulation with specific CMV peptide epitopes to enrich CMV-specific T cells. The starting material was cultured PBMCs, obtained from culture after CMV antigen stimulation. These receptors originate from a human donor in good health (CMV status not recorded). Some clones in this sample may be carry-over from other donors' samples.

This chain joins TRBV7-6 and TRBJ2-7; the D is unclear. V lost 8 bases, J lost 0 bases, and 17 bases lay in between. This CDR3 contains 15 residues. CDR1 SGHVS and CDR2 FNYEAQ come from the germline V gene. CDR3 loop: CASQRGPGLSYEQYF. As DNA, the CDR3 is TGTGCCAGCCAGCGAGGACCCGGGCTCTCCTACGAGCAGTACTTC. The variable domain in full, completed from reference TRBV7-6 and TRBJ2-7, reads GAGVSQSPRYKVTKRGQDVALRCDPISGHVSLYWYRQALGQGPEFLTYFNYEAQQDKSGLPNDRFSAERPEGSISTLTIQRTEQRDSAMYRCASQRGPGLSYEQYFGPGTRLTVT.

The chain combines TRBV20-1 with TRBJ2-3, with a weak D call TRBD2 (6 bases). The germline gives CDR1 DFQATT, CDR2 SNEGSKA (reference sequence). This CDR3 comprises 14 residues. The V gene lost 6 bases and the J gene lost 3 bases, with 16 bases spanning the gap. This chain's CDR3 is CSARDPRGTDTQYF. CDR3 bases: TGCAGTGCCCGGGACCCGCGGGGTACAGATACGCAGTATTTT.

This clonotype was detected only a few times. The V gene is TRBV20-1, the J gene TRBJ1-1; D might be TRBD1 (5 bases). V lost 3 bases and J 4 bases, leaving 18 bases between the germline ends. Germline V gives CDR1 DFQATT, CDR2 SNEGSKA (reference sequence). The CDR3 has 15 amino acids. CDR3 loop: CSARASGFVGTEAFF. The CDR3 region has the DNA TGCAGTGCTAGGGCATCAGGGTTTGTTGGCACTGAAGCTTTCTTT.

The chain has TRBV15 and TRBJ1-5; 7 bases match TRBD1. Germline values: CDR1 LNHNV, CDR2 YYDKDF (reference sequence). The ends lost 3 bases at V and 9 bases at J; junction bases unmatched: 23. This CDR3 spans 19 amino acids. CDR3 in DNA: TGTGCCACCAGCAGTACCGACAGGGCTGGATTCTCATATATCCGGCCCCAGCATTTT. It yields the protein CATSSTDRAGFSYIRPQHF.

This clonotype has a handful of counts. The rearrangement joins TRBV5-1 to TRBJ1-6, with TRBD1 matching 7 bases. Germline trimming cut 4 bases from V and 6 bases from J; bases unmatched to any gene: 13. The germline gives CDR1 SGHRS, CDR2 YFSETQ. The CDR3 length is 17 residues. The CDR3 DNA sequence: TGCGCCAGCAGCCCGGCCCTGACAGGGCCGGGTAATTCACCCCTCCACTTT. Protein product: CASSPALTGPGNSPLHF. The variable domain in full, with the rest retrieved from reference TRBV5-1 and TRBJ1-6, is KAGVTQTPRYLIKTRGQQVTLSCSPISGHRSVSWYQQTPGQGLQFLFEYFSETQRNKGNFPGRFSGRQFSNSRSEMNVSTLELGDSALYLCASSPALTGPGNSPLHFGNGTRLTVT.

The genes are TRBV19 and TRBJ2-3; TRBD2 agrees at 8 bases. From germline, CDR1 is LNHDA and CDR2 SQIVND (reference sequence). CDR3 length: 14 residues. Germline trimming cut 4 bases from V and 5 bases from J; bases unmatched to any gene: 5. CDR3 region: CASSKSGSGDTQYF. The CDR3 DNA sequence: TGTGCCAGTAGTAAGAGCGGGAGTGGAGATACGCAGTATTTT.

This clonotype appeared many times. CDR3 bases: TGTGCCAGCAGCCGGACAGGGGATCAGCCCCAGCATTTT. Translation gives CASSRTGDQPQHF. The genes are TRBV7-9 and TRBJ1-5; 9 bases are a match to TRBD1. CDR3 length: 13 amino acids. Trimming took 5 bases from V and 5 from J; bases not matched to a gene: 1. Germline V CDR1 and CDR2: SEHNR, FQNEAQ (reference sequence).

This clonotype came up once. V gene TRBV5-5 combines with J gene TRBJ2-1; D may be TRBD2 (6 bases). Trimming pared 3 bases from V and 1 base from J, leaving 14 bases between. The CDR3 is 16 amino acids. The germline V gene encodes CDR1 SGHKS and CDR2 YYEKEE (reference sequence). This CDR3 is CASSSLGDSSYNEQFF. CDR3 DNA sequence: TGTGCCAGCAGCTCCCTGGGGGACTCTTCCTACAATGAGCAGTTCTTC.

The chain carries TRBV10-3 and TRBJ1-5; 7 bases map to TRBD1. The junction had 2 bases not matched to a gene; V was cut back by 4 bases and J by 2 bases. The CDR3 consists of 14 residues. The germline V gene has CDR1 ENHRY and CDR2 SYGVKD. The CDR3 DNA reads as TGTGCCATCAGTGGGACAGGAGGCAATCAGCCCCAGCATTTT. As protein: CAISGTGGNQPQHF.

The chain couples TRBV4-1 to TRBJ2-1; 11 positions match TRBD1. There are 14 residues in the CDR3. The V gene end was trimmed by 1 base and the J gene end by 9 bases; junction bases not matched to a gene: 2. Germline-derived CDR1 and CDR2 are MGHRA and YSYEKL. CDR3 DNA: TGCGCCAGCAGCCAAGGGACAGGGGGCGGTGAGCAGTTCTTC. This codes for CASSQGTGGGEQFF.

V is TRBV7-3 and J is TRBJ2-3; TRBD1 is a possible D gene (6 bases). Germline assignment: CDR1 SGHTA and CDR2 FQGTGA. The CDR3 runs 16 residues. V was clipped by 4 bases and J by 4 bases, with 18 bases between them. The CDR3 reads CASSYIAQGKPDTQYF. For the CDR3, the DNA is TGTGCCAGCAGCTACATCGCACAGGGAAAACCAGATACGCAGTATTTT.